This is a list of T cell receptor beta chains from one sample in a study of OX40 agonist ivuxolimab in advanced cancers. Repertoires were generated with immunoSEQ multiplex PCR, while TCRdb's copy carries only in-frame clones and drops some. The sample shows about 45,000 clones, approximately 83% of them seen only once. The specimen was CD4+ or CD8+ T cells sorted from blood, collected in a trial of the OX40 agonist ivuxolimab. These receptors all stem from an adult with an advanced solid tumor such as melanoma, head and neck, liver or kidney cancer. Each CDR3 is given with its conserved first and last residue. Each record gives: V gene, CDR3 length, J gene, clone size, D gene, CDR3 protein, CDR3 DNA. The D gene is left open where the match is weak. Clone size is not always given. Where it is, it says once, few, many or a class for expanded clones.

v_gene: TRBV19
len: 16
j_gene: TRBJ1-3
abundance: .
d_gene: TRBD1
CDR3aa: CASSSPRQGSGNTIYF
CDR3nt: TGTGCCAGTAGTTCCCCTCGACAGGGGTCTGGAAACACCATATATTTT

v_gene: TRBV19
len: 18
j_gene: TRBJ2-1
abundance: .
d_gene: .
CDR3aa: CASSTDPRSRGRVNEQFF
CDR3nt: TGTGCCAGTAGTACCGATCCTCGAAGTCGGGGCAGGGTCAATGAGCAGTTCTTC

v_gene: TRBV9
len: 15
j_gene: TRBJ2-1
abundance: .
d_gene: TRBD2
CDR3aa: CASSVGGAPRGEQFF
CDR3nt: TGTGCCAGCAGCGTCGGGGGGGCACCGAGGGGTGAGCAGTTCTTC

v_gene: TRBV18
len: 13
j_gene: TRBJ2-7
abundance: .
d_gene: .
CDR3aa: CASSPGGRGEQYF
CDR3nt: TGTGCCAGCTCACCGGGCGGACGTGGAGAGCAGTACTTC

v_gene: TRBV6-5
len: 13
j_gene: TRBJ1-6
abundance: few
d_gene: .
CDR3aa: CASSTTGDSPLHF
CDR3nt: TGTGCCAGCAGCACAACCGGCGATTCACCCCTCCACTTT

v_gene: TRBV5-6
len: 12
j_gene: TRBJ2-3
abundance: .
d_gene: .
CDR3aa: CASSLISNTQYF
CDR3nt: TGTGCCAGCAGCTTAATCTCCAATACGCAGTATTTT

v_gene: TRBV2
len: 18
j_gene: TRBJ2-5
abundance: .
d_gene: TRBD2
CDR3aa: CASSRWTSGGPYQETQYF
CDR3nt: TGTGCCAGCAGCCGTTGGACTAGCGGGGGACCGTACCAAGAGACCCAGTACTTC

v_gene: TRBV5-4
len: 16
j_gene: TRBJ2-1
abundance: .
d_gene: TRBD1
CDR3aa: CASSSGTGRRYNEQFF
CDR3nt: TGTGCCAGCAGCTCCGGGACAGGAAGGAGGTACAATGAGCAGTTCTTC

v_gene: TRBV7-8
len: 13
j_gene: TRBJ2-7
abundance: once
d_gene: .
CDR3aa: CASSSRTAYEQYF
CDR3nt: TGTGCCAGCAGCTCAAGGACGGCCTACGAGCAGTACTTC

v_gene: TRBV30
len: 14
j_gene: TRBJ1-4
abundance: .
d_gene: TRBD1
CDR3aa: CAGRDRGLREKLFF
CDR3nt: TGTGCCGGCCGGGACAGGGGTTTACGTGAAAAACTGTTTTTT

v_gene: TRBV18
len: 13
j_gene: TRBJ2-2
abundance: once
d_gene: .
CDR3aa: CASSTARTGELFF
CDR3nt: TGTGCCAGCTCAACGGCCCGGACCGGGGAGCTGTTTTTT

v_gene: TRBV6-5
len: 15
j_gene: TRBJ2-1
abundance: .
d_gene: TRBD2
CDR3aa: CASRSLAGGYNEQFF
CDR3nt: TGTGCCAGCAGGTCACTAGCGGGGGGGTACAATGAGCAGTTCTTC

v_gene: TRBV9
len: 17
j_gene: TRBJ2-7
abundance: .
d_gene: TRBD2
CDR3aa: CASSPTSGSSLLAEQYF
CDR3nt: TGTGCCAGCAGCCCGACTAGCGGGAGTAGTCTCCTCGCCGAGCAGTACTTC

v_gene: TRBV19
len: 15
j_gene: TRBJ1-2
abundance: .
d_gene: TRBD1
CDR3aa: CASSRRGRLTYGYTF
CDR3nt: TGTGCCAGTAGTCGGAGGGGGCGTCTAACCTATGGCTACACCTTC

v_gene: TRBV15
len: 16
j_gene: TRBJ2-5
abundance: .
d_gene: .
CDR3aa: CATSRDPGGRQETQYF
CDR3nt: TGTGCCACCAGCAGAGATCCTGGGGGGAGACAAGAGACCCAGTACTTC

v_gene: TRBV30
len: 11
j_gene: TRBJ1-1
abundance: .
d_gene: .
CDR3aa: CAWSRWLEAFF
CDR3nt: TGTGCCTGGAGTCGGTGGCTTGAAGCTTTCTTT

v_gene: TRBV27
len: 14
j_gene: TRBJ2-7
abundance: .
d_gene: TRBD1
CDR3aa: CASRGTGVPYEQYF
CDR3nt: TGTGCCAGCAGGGGGACAGGGGTACCCTACGAGCAGTACTTC

v_gene: TRBV15
len: 16
j_gene: TRBJ1-2
abundance: once
d_gene: .
CDR3aa: CATSRLREGPLMGYTF
CDR3nt: TGTGCCACCAGCAGACTCCGGGAAGGGCCTTTGATGGGCTACACCTTC

v_gene: TRBV5-1
len: 13
j_gene: TRBJ1-1
abundance: .
d_gene: TRBD1
CDR3aa: CASFARDSQEAFF
CDR3nt: TGCGCCAGCTTCGCAAGGGACAGCCAAGAAGCTTTCTTT

v_gene: TRBV19
len: 14
j_gene: TRBJ1-4
abundance: .
d_gene: .
CDR3aa: CASSILGAGEKLFF
CDR3nt: TGTGCCAGTAGTATACTAGGGGCCGGTGAAAAACTGTTTTTT

v_gene: TRBV7-9
len: 15
j_gene: TRBJ1-1
abundance: .
d_gene: TRBD1
CDR3aa: CASSLGQGAHTEAFF
CDR3nt: TGTGCCAGCAGCCTCGGCCAGGGGGCGCATACTGAAGCTTTCTTT

v_gene: TRBV29-1
len: 13
j_gene: TRBJ1-5
abundance: .
d_gene: .
CDR3aa: CSVGWGRNQPQHF
CDR3nt: TGCAGCGTTGGGTGGGGTCGGAATCAGCCCCAGCATTTT

v_gene: TRBV20-1
len: 11
j_gene: TRBJ1-2
abundance: .
d_gene: .
CDR3aa: CSASNGQTNTF
CDR3nt: TGCAGTGCTAGTAACGGTCAGACCAACACCTTC

v_gene: TRBV4-3
len: 14
j_gene: TRBJ2-1
abundance: .
d_gene: TRBD2
CDR3aa: CASSQGLAEDEQFF
CDR3nt: TGCGCCAGCAGCCAAGGACTAGCTGAGGATGAGCAGTTCTTC

v_gene: TRBV19
len: 16
j_gene: TRBJ2-2
abundance: .
d_gene: TRBD2
CDR3aa: CASSIIGERGTGELFF
CDR3nt: TGTGCCAGTAGTATAATTGGGGAGCGGGGCACCGGGGAGCTGTTTTTT

v_gene: TRBV6-6
len: 15
j_gene: TRBJ2-1
abundance: .
d_gene: .
CDR3aa: CASKAGVVRYNEQFF
CDR3nt: TGTGCCAGCAAAGCTGGGGTGGTGCGGTACAATGAGCAGTTCTTC

v_gene: TRBV28
len: 14
j_gene: TRBJ2-2
abundance: .
d_gene: TRBD1
CDR3aa: CASVDRERAGELFF
CDR3nt: TGTGCCAGCGTTGACAGGGAAAGGGCCGGGGAGCTGTTTTTT

v_gene: TRBV6-1
len: 14
j_gene: TRBJ1-4
abundance: .
d_gene: TRBD1
CDR3aa: CASSPDRGNEKLFF
CDR3nt: TGTGCCAGCAGCCCCGACAGGGGTAATGAAAAACTGTTTTTT

v_gene: TRBV6-1
len: 16
j_gene: TRBJ1-3
abundance: .
d_gene: .
CDR3aa: CASSESGDSPMYTIYF
CDR3nt: TGTGCCAGCAGTGAATCGGGGGATTCTCCCATGTACACCATATATTTT

v_gene: TRBV19
len: 14
j_gene: TRBJ1-5
abundance: .
d_gene: .
CDR3aa: CASTGSGGNQPQHF
CDR3nt: TGTGCCAGTACTGGCAGTGGGGGCAATCAGCCCCAGCATTTT

v_gene: TRBV7-9
len: 15
j_gene: TRBJ1-6
abundance: .
d_gene: .
CDR3aa: CASSFQGYQNSPLHF
CDR3nt: TGTGCCAGCAGCTTCCAGGGATATCAGAATTCACCCCTCCACTTT

v_gene: TRBV18
len: 13
j_gene: TRBJ1-1
abundance: .
d_gene: .
CDR3aa: CASSPLSGTEAFF
CDR3nt: TGTGCCAGCTCACCCCTCAGTGGGACTGAAGCTTTCTTT

v_gene: TRBV9
len: 15
j_gene: TRBJ2-7
abundance: .
d_gene: TRBD2
CDR3aa: CASSVGAGESYEQYF
CDR3nt: TGTGCCAGCAGCGTTGGAGCGGGGGAATCCTACGAGCAGTACTTC

v_gene: TRBV5-1
len: 13
j_gene: TRBJ2-1
abundance: once
d_gene: TRBD2
CDR3aa: CASSALAGNEQFF
CDR3nt: TGCGCCAGCAGCGCCCTAGCGGGAAACGAGCAGTTCTTC

v_gene: TRBV9
len: 14
j_gene: TRBJ2-3
abundance: .
d_gene: .
CDR3aa: CASSVSIRTDTQYF
CDR3nt: TGTGCCAGCAGCGTATCAATCCGCACAGATACGCAGTATTTT

v_gene: TRBV27
len: 15
j_gene: TRBJ1-2
abundance: .
d_gene: TRBD1
CDR3aa: CASSGPGQTFYGYTF
CDR3nt: TGTGCCAGCAGTGGACCGGGACAGACCTTTTATGGCTACACCTTC

v_gene: TRBV29-1
len: 15
j_gene: TRBJ2-1
abundance: .
d_gene: TRBD2
CDR3aa: CSVDGSGSLYNEQFF
CDR3nt: TGCAGCGTCGACGGAAGCGGGAGTCTCTACAATGAGCAGTTCTTC

v_gene: TRBV6-6
len: 15
j_gene: TRBJ2-2
abundance: .
d_gene: .
CDR3aa: CASSYSAANTGELFF
CDR3nt: TGTGCCAGCAGTTACTCCGCAGCGAACACCGGGGAGCTGTTTTTT

v_gene: TRBV1
len: 16
j_gene: TRBJ2-3
abundance: once
d_gene: .
CDR3aa: CTSSQGLAGPTDTQYF
CDR3nt: TGCACCAGCAGCCAGGGGCTAGCGGGACCCACAGATACGCAGTATTTT

v_gene: TRBV5-6
len: 16
j_gene: TRBJ2-5
abundance: .
d_gene: TRBD2
CDR3aa: CASSRRTSGIQETQYF
CDR3nt: TGTGCCAGCAGCAGGAGGACTAGCGGGATTCAAGAGACCCAGTACTTC

v_gene: TRBV19
len: 19
j_gene: TRBJ1-5
abundance: .
d_gene: .
CDR3aa: CASSMRAAWRGNGNQPQHF
CDR3nt: TGTGCCAGTAGTATGAGGGCCGCGTGGAGGGGAAATGGCAATCAGCCCCAGCATTTT

v_gene: TRBV4-1
len: 15
j_gene: TRBJ1-4
abundance: .
d_gene: .
CDR3aa: CASSRIGQGEEKLFF
CDR3nt: TGCGCCAGCAGCCGTATCGGACAAGGCGAGGAAAAACTGTTTTTT

v_gene: TRBV7-2
len: 16
j_gene: TRBJ2-2
abundance: .
d_gene: TRBD2
CDR3aa: CASNRERGARTGELFF
CDR3nt: TGTGCCAGCAACCGAGAGCGGGGGGCGCGCACCGGGGAGCTGTTTTTT

v_gene: TRBV28
len: 12
j_gene: TRBJ1-1
abundance: .
d_gene: .
CDR3aa: CASSTPNTEAFF
CDR3nt: TGTGCCAGCAGCACCCCTAACACTGAAGCTTTCTTT

v_gene: TRBV5-1
len: 14
j_gene: TRBJ1-3
abundance: .
d_gene: .
CDR3aa: CASSSSFSGNTIYF
CDR3nt: TGCGCCAGCAGCTCTAGCTTTTCTGGAAACACCATATATTTT

v_gene: TRBV15
len: 16
j_gene: TRBJ2-2
abundance: .
d_gene: .
CDR3aa: CATSRPRGIQTGELFF
CDR3nt: TGTGCCACCAGCAGACCACGGGGGATCCAAACCGGGGAGCTGTTTTTT

v_gene: TRBV27
len: 21
j_gene: TRBJ1-1
abundance: once
d_gene: .
CDR3aa: CASSLLSRGKGWGPENTEAFF
CDR3nt: TGTGCCAGCAGTTTATTATCTCGAGGGAAAGGGTGGGGACCGGAGAACACTGAAGCTTTCTTT

v_gene: TRBV7-2
len: 15
j_gene: TRBJ1-6
abundance: .
d_gene: .
CDR3aa: CASSPRGADNSPLHF
CDR3nt: TGTGCCAGCAGCCCACGGGGGGCGGATAATTCACCCCTCCACTTT

v_gene: TRBV13
len: 13
j_gene: TRBJ1-5
abundance: .
d_gene: .
CDR3aa: CASSLGGEGPQHF
CDR3nt: TGTGCCAGCAGCTTAGGAGGAGAGGGCCCCCAGCATTTT

v_gene: TRBV2
len: 13
j_gene: TRBJ2-7
abundance: .
d_gene: .
CDR3aa: CASSESRSGEQYF
CDR3nt: TGTGCCAGCAGTGAAAGTCGTTCGGGAGAGCAGTACTTC

v_gene: TRBV19
len: 14
j_gene: TRBJ2-7
abundance: .
d_gene: TRBD1
CDR3aa: CASSTLTGIHEQYF
CDR3nt: TGTGCCAGTAGTACCCTGACAGGGATACACGAGCAGTACTTC

v_gene: TRBV7-7
len: 14
j_gene: TRBJ1-2
abundance: few
d_gene: .
CDR3aa: CASSLSGGYYGYTF
CDR3nt: TGTGCTAGCAGCCTGAGCGGGGGCTACTATGGCTACACCTTC

v_gene: TRBV19
len: 12
j_gene: TRBJ1-3
abundance: .
d_gene: TRBD1
CDR3aa: CATGTDGNTIYF
CDR3nt: TGTGCCACGGGGACAGATGGAAACACCATATATTTT

v_gene: TRBV5-1
len: 13
j_gene: TRBJ1-1
abundance: .
d_gene: .
CDR3aa: CASSLELNTEAFF
CDR3nt: TGCGCCAGCAGCTTGGAATTGAACACTGAAGCTTTCTTT

v_gene: TRBV7-8
len: 14
j_gene: TRBJ1-2
abundance: .
d_gene: .
CDR3aa: CASSLNGYGYGYTF
CDR3nt: TGTGCCAGCAGCCTCAATGGATACGGCTATGGCTACACCTTC

v_gene: TRBV7-6
len: 16
j_gene: TRBJ2-2
abundance: few
d_gene: TRBD2
CDR3aa: CASSLATSGNTGELFF
CDR3nt: TGTGCCAGCAGCTTAGCGACTAGCGGCAACACCGGGGAGCTGTTTTTT

v_gene: TRBV6-1
len: 15
j_gene: TRBJ2-1
abundance: .
d_gene: TRBD1
CDR3aa: CASRGQGHYYNEQFF
CDR3nt: TGTGCCAGCAGGGGACAGGGGCACTACTACAATGAGCAGTTCTTC

v_gene: TRBV4-3
len: 16
j_gene: TRBJ1-4
abundance: once
d_gene: TRBD1
CDR3aa: CASSQPGTGTNEKLFF
CDR3nt: TGCGCCAGCAGCCAACCCGGGACAGGGACTAATGAAAAACTGTTTTTT

v_gene: TRBV4-2
len: 13
j_gene: TRBJ2-7
abundance: .
d_gene: .
CDR3aa: CASSQGAYYEQYF
CDR3nt: TGTGCCAGCAGCCAGGGGGCCTATTACGAGCAGTACTTC